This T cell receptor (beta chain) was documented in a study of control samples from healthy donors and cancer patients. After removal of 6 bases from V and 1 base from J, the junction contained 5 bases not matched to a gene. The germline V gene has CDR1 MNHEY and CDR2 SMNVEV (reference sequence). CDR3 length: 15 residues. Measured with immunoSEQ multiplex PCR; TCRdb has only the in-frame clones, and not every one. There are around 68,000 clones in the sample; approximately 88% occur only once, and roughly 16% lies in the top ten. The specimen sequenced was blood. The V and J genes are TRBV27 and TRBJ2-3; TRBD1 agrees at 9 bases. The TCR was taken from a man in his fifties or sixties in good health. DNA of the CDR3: TGTGCCAGCAGAGGGGACAGGGCGCGCACAGATACGCAGTATTTT. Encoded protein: CASRGDRARTDTQYF.